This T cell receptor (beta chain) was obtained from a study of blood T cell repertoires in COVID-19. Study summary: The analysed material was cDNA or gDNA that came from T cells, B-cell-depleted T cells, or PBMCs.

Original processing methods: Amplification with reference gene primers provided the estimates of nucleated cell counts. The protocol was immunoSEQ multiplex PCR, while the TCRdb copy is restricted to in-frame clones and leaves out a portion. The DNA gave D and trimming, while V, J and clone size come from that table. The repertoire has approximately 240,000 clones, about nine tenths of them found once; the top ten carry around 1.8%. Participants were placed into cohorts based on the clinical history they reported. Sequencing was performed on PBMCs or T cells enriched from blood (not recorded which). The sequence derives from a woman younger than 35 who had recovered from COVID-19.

The CDR3 is CASSPSGQGVDGYTF. For the CDR3, the DNA is TGTGCCAGCTCACCATCGGGACAGGGGGTCGATGGCTACACCTTC. The chain uses TRBV18 and TRBJ1-2, with 11 nucleotides matching TRBD1. The junction had 5 bases not matched to a gene; V was cut back by 2 bases and J by 6 bases. CDR3 length: 15 residues. In germline, CDR1 is KGHSH, CDR2 LQKENI.